Listed below are T cell receptor beta chains from one sample, sequenced in a study of CD8 T cells in ankylosing spondylitis. A single record per CDR3 protein comes from TCRdb applying MiXCR to the 5' RACE reads. The data contain 350,000 to 450,000 distinct CDR3 sequences, 20% to 25% of them singletons. The material sequenced was blood, either unsorted or a sorted T cell fraction (not recorded which). Every receptor here comes from a male donor with ankylosing spondylitis or in good health (not recorded which). Each CDR3 is given with its conserved first and last residue. Fields, in order: J gene, D gene, V gene, clone size, CDR3 DNA, CDR3 protein. D genes are given only for firm matches. Some rows have no size entry. The others give once, few or many, or a class for an expanded clone.

J gene: TRBJ2-7
D gene: NA
V gene: TRBV27
clone size: once
CDR3 DNA: TGTGCCAGCAAAGAGGTTAGCTACTACGAGCAGTACTTC
CDR3 protein: CASKEVSYYEQYF

J gene: TRBJ2-7
D gene: TRBD1
V gene: TRBV2
clone size: NA
CDR3 DNA: TGTGCCAGCAGTGTTTTCAGGGGGCAGTCCTACGAGCAGTACTTC
CDR3 protein: CASSVFRGQSYEQYF

J gene: TRBJ2-1
D gene: NA
V gene: TRBV29-1
clone size: NA
CDR3 DNA: TGCAGCGCCCCAGGGGAAAGCTCCTACAATGAGCAGTTCTTC
CDR3 protein: CSAPGESSYNEQFF

J gene: TRBJ2-7
D gene: NA
V gene: TRBV9
clone size: NA
CDR3 DNA: TGTGCCAGCAGTGCTTCCGGCGGAGCTGGCGAGCAGTACTTC
CDR3 protein: CASSASGGAGEQYF

J gene: TRBJ2-1
D gene: NA
V gene: TRBV6-1
clone size: NA
CDR3 DNA: TGTGCCAGCAGTGAGATGGGGGGGCACAATGAGCAGTTCTTC
CDR3 protein: CASSEMGGHNEQFF

J gene: TRBJ2-1
D gene: TRBD1
V gene: TRBV7-9
clone size: few
CDR3 DNA: TGTGCCAGCAGTTTGATGGACAGGGGGCATGAGCAGTTCTTC
CDR3 protein: CASSLMDRGHEQFF

J gene: TRBJ2-1
D gene: NA
V gene: TRBV10-2
clone size: few
CDR3 DNA: TGCGCCAGCAGTCTAGCTAACGGGGGGCCGTACAATGAGCAGTTCTTC
CDR3 protein: CASSLANGGPYNEQFF

J gene: TRBJ2-2
D gene: TRBD2
V gene: TRBV9
clone size: few
CDR3 DNA: TGTGCCAGCAGCGTAGACCTAGCGGGGTCGGCGGCCGGGGAGCTGTTTTTT
CDR3 protein: CASSVDLAGSAAGELFF

J gene: TRBJ2-2
D gene: NA
V gene: TRBV21-1
clone size: few
CDR3 DNA: TGTGCCAGCAGCAACAGGGTCCTCCAATTGTACGGGGAGCTGTTTTTT
CDR3 protein: CASSNRVLQLYGELFF

J gene: TRBJ2-2
D gene: NA
V gene: TRBV6-6
clone size: NA
CDR3 DNA: TGTGCCAGCAGTTACCTGAAAAGCGGGGAGCTGTTTTTT
CDR3 protein: CASSYLKSGELFF

J gene: TRBJ2-5
D gene: TRBD2
V gene: TRBV2
clone size: NA
CDR3 DNA: TGTGCCAGCAGTGAAGCACCCGGGGGGGCCGGAGAGACCCAGTACTTC
CDR3 protein: CASSEAPGGAGETQYF